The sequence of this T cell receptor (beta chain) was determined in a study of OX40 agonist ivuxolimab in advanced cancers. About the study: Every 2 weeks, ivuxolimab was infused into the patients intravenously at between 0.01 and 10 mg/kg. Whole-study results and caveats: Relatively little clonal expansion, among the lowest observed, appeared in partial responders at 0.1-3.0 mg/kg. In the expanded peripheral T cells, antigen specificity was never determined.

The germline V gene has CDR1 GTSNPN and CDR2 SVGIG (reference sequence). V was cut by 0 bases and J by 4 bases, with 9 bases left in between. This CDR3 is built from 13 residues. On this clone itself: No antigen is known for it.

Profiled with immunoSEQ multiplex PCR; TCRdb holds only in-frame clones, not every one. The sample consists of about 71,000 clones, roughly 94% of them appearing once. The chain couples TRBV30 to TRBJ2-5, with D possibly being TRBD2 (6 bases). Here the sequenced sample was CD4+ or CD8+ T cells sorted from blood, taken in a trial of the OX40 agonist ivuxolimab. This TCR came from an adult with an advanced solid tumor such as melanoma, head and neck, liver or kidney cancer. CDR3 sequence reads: CAWSVLEGETQYF. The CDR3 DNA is TGTGCCTGGAGTGTACTGGAGGGAGAGACCCAGTACTTC.